This entry features one T cell receptor beta chain sequence. The data are from a study of blood T cell repertoires in COVID-19. This CDR3 contains 18 residues. The germline CDR1 and CDR2 sequences are LNHDA and SQIVND (reference sequence). V dropped 5 bases and J dropped 0; count of bases not matched to a gene: 10. Participants were aged roughly 18 to 90 years from approximately 25 US areas. Researchers sorted participants into cohorts using their self-reported clinical history. Original processing notes: Nucleated cell number was recorded as an estimate derived from reference gene primer amplification. Using immunoSEQ multiplex PCR, the repertoire was profiled, and TCRdb retains in-frame clones only, with some absent. Clonal size and the V and J genes are those of that table, whereas D and trimming came from the DNA. The repertoire holds around 280,000 clones, with around 87% as singletons.

The specimen was PBMCs or T cells enriched from blood (not recorded which). The receptor comes from a woman aged 18-29 years with acute COVID-19. The chain employs TRBV19 and TRBJ2-6; TRBD2 agrees at 7 bases. As DNA, the CDR3 is TGTGCCAGTAGTGTGGCGGGAGTTGTGGGCTCTGGGGCCAACGTCCTGACTTTC. Its translation: CASSVAGVVGSGANVLTF.